The clone carrying this TCR beta chain has just a few counts. Antigen specificity is unknown. Purified naive CD4+ T cells were depleted of CD25+ Tregs. Findings and limits, study-wide: In terms of TCR gene usage, tumor memory CD4+ T cells clustered together with blood and lymph node memory CD4+ cells, as well as with lymph node naive CD4+ cells. Tumor Treg TCRs overlapped most with tumor naive CD4+ cells.

After constant-region reverse-primer amplification, full-length variable regions underwent semi-nested PCR with Nested Universal Primer A. MiXCR, applied by TCRdb to the 5' RACE reads, yields one record per CDR3 protein. Of about 40,000 distinct CDR3 sequences in the sample, 18% were seen once. The ends lost 4 bases at V and 5 bases at J; junction bases unmatched: 10. Germline V gene lookup returns CDR1 SGHDT and CDR2 YYEEEE. There are 18 residues in the CDR3. The specimen was naive CD4+ T cells sorted from a lymph node. Subset noted: naive CD4+ T cells, CD4+CD45RA+CD25-. The TCR was taken from a female donor with breast cancer. This rearrangement joins TRBV5-6 to TRBJ2-2; 14 bases line up with TRBD2. The CDR3 nucleotides are TGTGCCAGCAGCCGCTTAGGACTAGCGGGAGGCAAAACCGGGGAGCTGTTTTTT. This sequence encodes CASSRLGLAGGKTGELFF.